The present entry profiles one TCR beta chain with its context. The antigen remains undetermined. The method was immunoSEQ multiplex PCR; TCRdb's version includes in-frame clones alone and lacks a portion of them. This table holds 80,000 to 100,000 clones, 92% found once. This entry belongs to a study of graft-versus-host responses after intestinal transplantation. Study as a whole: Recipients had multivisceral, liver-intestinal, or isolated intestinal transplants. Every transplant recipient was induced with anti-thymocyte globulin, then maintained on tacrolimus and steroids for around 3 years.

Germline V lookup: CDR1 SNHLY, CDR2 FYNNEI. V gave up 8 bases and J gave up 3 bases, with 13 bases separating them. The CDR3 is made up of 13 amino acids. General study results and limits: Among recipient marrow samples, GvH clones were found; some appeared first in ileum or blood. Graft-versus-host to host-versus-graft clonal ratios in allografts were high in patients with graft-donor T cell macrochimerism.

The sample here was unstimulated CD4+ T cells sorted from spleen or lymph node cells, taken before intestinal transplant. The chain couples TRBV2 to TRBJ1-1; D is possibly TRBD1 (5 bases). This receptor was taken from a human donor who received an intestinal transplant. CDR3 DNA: TGTGCCAGCGCTTCTCAGGGCCACACTGAAGCTTTCTTT. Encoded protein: CASASQGHTEAFF.